The clone carrying this T cell receptor (beta chain) was detected only a few times. Repertoires were generated with immunoSEQ multiplex PCR, while TCRdb's copy carries only in-frame clones and drops some. The sample has tens of thousands of clones, over 80% seen once. The sample belongs to a study of blood T cell repertoires in COVID-19. Across the whole study: The cDNA or gDNA used as material had been derived from T cells, B-cell-depleted T cells, or PBMCs.

Germline V gives CDR1 LNHDA, CDR2 SQIVND (reference sequence). The V and J ends lost 3 bases and 7 bases respectively, with 15 bases between them. The CDR3 spans 14 residues. The chain carries TRBV19 and TRBJ1-2, with a tentative D call TRBD1 (6 bases). Sequencing was done on a sample of peripheral blood. This receptor was identified in a human donor in a cohort sampled during active COVID-19. The DNA of the CDR3 is TGTGCCAGTAGTATGAACAGGGATACTGGTGGCTACACCTTC. Its translation is CASSMNRDTGGYTF.